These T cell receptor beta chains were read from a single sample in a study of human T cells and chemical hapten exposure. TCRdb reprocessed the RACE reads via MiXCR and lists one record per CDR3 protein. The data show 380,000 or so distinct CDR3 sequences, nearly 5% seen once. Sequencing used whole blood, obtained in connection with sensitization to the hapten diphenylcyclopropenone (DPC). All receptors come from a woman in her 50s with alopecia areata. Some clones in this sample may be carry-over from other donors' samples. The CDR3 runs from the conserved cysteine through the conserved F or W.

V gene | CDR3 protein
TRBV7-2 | CASRPVLTTDTQYF
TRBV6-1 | CASRPLRVREFF
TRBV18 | CASSPAAGQVNQPQHF
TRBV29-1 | CSVGLSGAADTQYF
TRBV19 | CASSIGSVGELFF
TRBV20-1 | CSARDHGGVGEKLFF
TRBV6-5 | CASSYSNRGLSEQYF
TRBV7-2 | CASSQSQGASGNTIYF
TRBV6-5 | CASSYDVARNTGELFF
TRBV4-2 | CASSQDWGTSGDETQYF
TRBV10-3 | CAISEAGGLKSYEQYF
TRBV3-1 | CASSQESPGELFF
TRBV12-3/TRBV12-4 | CASRTTSEGGRSDTQYF
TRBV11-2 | CASSLYPGPYEQYF
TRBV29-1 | CSVEVPLYEKLFF
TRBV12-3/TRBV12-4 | CASSLATGANSPLHF
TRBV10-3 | CAIKTQGAETQYF